This T cell receptor beta chain was documented in a study of T cell responses to AZD1222 COVID-19 vaccine. Between the trimmed V and J ends, which lost 0 bases and 2 bases, there was a span of 5 bases. CDR1 SGHVS and CDR2 FQNEAQ come from the germline V gene. The CDR3 has 13 residues. Assay: immunoSEQ multiplex PCR; the TCRdb copy retains only in-frame clones and omits some. The sample contains approximately 89,000 clones, around nine tenths of which appear only once. V usage is TRBV7-8 and J usage is TRBJ2-7; D remains unclear. This receptor was obtained from an adult in good health. The sequenced sample was peripheral blood, obtained on day 0 of AZD1222 vaccination. CDR3 nucleotides: TGTGCCAGCAGCTTAGCCAGAACCTACGAGCAGTACTTC. Amino acids: CASSLARTYEQYF.